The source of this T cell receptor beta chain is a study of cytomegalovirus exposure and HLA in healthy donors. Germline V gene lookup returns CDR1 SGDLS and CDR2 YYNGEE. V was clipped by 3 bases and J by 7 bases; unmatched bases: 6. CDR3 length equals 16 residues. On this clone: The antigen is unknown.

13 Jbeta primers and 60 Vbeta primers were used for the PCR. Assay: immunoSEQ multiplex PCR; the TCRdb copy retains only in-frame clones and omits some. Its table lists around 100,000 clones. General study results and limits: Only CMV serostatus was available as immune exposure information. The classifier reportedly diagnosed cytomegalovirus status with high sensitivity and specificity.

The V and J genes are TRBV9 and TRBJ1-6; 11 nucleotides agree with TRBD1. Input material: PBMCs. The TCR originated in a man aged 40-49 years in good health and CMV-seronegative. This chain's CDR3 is CASSAAGTGGNSPLHF. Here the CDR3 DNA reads TGTGCCAGCAGCGCCGCCGGGACAGGGGGGAATTCACCCCTCCACTTT.